This T cell receptor beta chain emerged from a study of molecular identifiers for immune sequencing clone quantification. For the study at large: Naive CD8 cell RNA, from approximately 20,000 or 100,000 cells, was split five ways in replicates, with four sequenced.

The bulk TCR libraries were made with methods described before and with listed TCR primers. TCRdb redid the calling of the PCR reads with MiXCR, one entry per CDR3 protein. Among around 320,000 distinct CDR3 sequences listed, under 25% were seen once. Germline-derived CDR1 and CDR2 are LGHDT and YNNKEL (reference sequence). The CDR3 runs to 15 residues. Trimming shortened V by 1 base and J by 3 bases, and 12 bases separated the two germline ends. The chain couples TRBV3-1 to TRBJ1-1, with no clear D. This receptor was obtained from a human donor in good health. Some libraries in this study had Jurkat cell RNA spiked in. The sequenced material came from naive CD8+ T cells from blood, with Jurkat cell RNA spiked in. The sample's subset: FACS-sorted CD8+CD4-CCR7+CD45RA+ naive T cells. CDR3 sequence reads: CASSQGPPSDTEAFF. The CDR3 region has the DNA TGTGCCAGCAGCCAAGGCCCCCCTTCCGACACTGAAGCTTTCTTT.